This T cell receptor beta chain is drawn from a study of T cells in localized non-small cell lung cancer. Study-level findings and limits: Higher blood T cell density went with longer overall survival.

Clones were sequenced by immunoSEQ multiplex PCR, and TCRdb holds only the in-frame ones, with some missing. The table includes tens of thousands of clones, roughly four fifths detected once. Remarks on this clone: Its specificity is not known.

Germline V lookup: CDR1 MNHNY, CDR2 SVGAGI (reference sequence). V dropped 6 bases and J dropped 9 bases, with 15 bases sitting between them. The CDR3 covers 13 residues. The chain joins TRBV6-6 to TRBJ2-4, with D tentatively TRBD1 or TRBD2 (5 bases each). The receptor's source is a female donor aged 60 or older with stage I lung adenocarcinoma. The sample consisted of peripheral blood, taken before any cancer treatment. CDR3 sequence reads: CASRARVGSIQYF. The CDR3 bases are TGTGCCAGCAGGGCCAGGGTAGGGAGCATTCAGTACTTC.